This T cell receptor (beta chain) appears in the sequencing data of a study of human T cells and chemical hapten exposure. Overall study: The sensitizer, 2% DPC, was used on around 2 cm by around 2 cm of upper inner arm skin.

Time point given: patch test 3, about 24 weeks after DPC sensitization. Treatment specified: therapeutic diphenylcyclopropenone sensitization with weekly scalp DPC. CDR1 is LNHDA and CDR2 is SQIVND in the germline V gene (reference sequence). Trimming removed 4 bases at V and 3 bases at J, with 16 bases between. This CDR3 comprises 15 residues. TCRdb recomputed calls from the RACE reads with MiXCR, one row per CDR3 protein. The sample has 25,000 to 35,000 distinct CDR3 sequences; around 6% are singletons. In this sample, this clonotype turned up many times. This TCR was recovered from a man aged 25 to 40 with alopecia areata. Some clones in this sample may be carry-over from other donors' samples. This rearrangement joins TRBV19 to TRBJ2-7; a possible D gene is TRBD2 (6 bases). The specimen was whole blood, collected in connection with sensitization to the hapten diphenylcyclopropenone (DPC). CDR3 residues: CASSNHYRRGYEQYF. Written as DNA, the CDR3 is TGTGCCAGTAGTAACCACTACAGGAGGGGCTACGAGCAGTACTTC.